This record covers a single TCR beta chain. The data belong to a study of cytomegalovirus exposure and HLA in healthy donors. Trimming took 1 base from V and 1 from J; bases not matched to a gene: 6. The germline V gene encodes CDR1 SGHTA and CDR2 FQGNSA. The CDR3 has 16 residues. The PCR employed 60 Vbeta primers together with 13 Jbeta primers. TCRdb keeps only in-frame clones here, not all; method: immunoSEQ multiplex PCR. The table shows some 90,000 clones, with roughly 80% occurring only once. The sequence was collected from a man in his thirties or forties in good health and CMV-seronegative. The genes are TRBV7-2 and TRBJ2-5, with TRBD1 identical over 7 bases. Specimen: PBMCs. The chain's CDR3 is CASSLVGTEIQETQYF. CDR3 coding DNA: TGTGCCAGCAGCTTAGTTGGGACAGAGATCCAAGAGACCCAGTACTTC.